A single sample is the source of the 19 T cell receptor beta chains below, sequenced in a study of beta chain features in type 1 diabetes. General observations from the study: Type 1 diabetes patients had TCRB CDR3s that were shorter (moderately but significantly so) in all four CD4+ subsets.

These TCRs' antigens remain unknown. Expressed TCRB transcripts were sequenced because the isolated RNA had all been reverse transcribed beforehand. Profiling relied on immunoSEQ multiplex PCR, and the TCRdb table lists in-frame clones only, not all of them. The sample lists about 160,000 clones, approximately 9.1% occurring once. The sequencing input was central memory CD4+ T cells from blood. The origin of the receptors is a woman aged 30 to 39 with type 1 diabetes.

This clone came up a few times. The chain recombines TRBV5-1 with TRBJ2-7; 9 nucleotides match TRBD2. From germline, CDR1 is SGHRS and CDR2 YFSETQ. This CDR3 region has 15 residues. With 5 bases clipped from V and 5 bases from J, the junction kept 11 bases outside the gene matches. This chain's CDR3 is CASRLYSGSQNEQYF. The CDR3 DNA follows: TGCGCCAGCAGACTTTATAGCGGGAGTCAGAACGAGCAGTACTTC.

The chain is built from TRBV29-1 and TRBJ1-2; D is uncertain. Trimming cost V 0 bases and J 10 bases, with 12 bases left between them. This CDR3 is built from 12 residues. The V gene's germline CDR1 is SQVTM and CDR2 ANQGSEA. CDR3 protein: CSVEEALNDYTF. In nucleotides, the CDR3 is TGCAGCGTTGAAGAAGCTCTCAACGACTACACCTTC.

This clone was detected ten times or more. The rearrangement uses TRBV7-2 and TRBJ2-2, with 13 bases fitting TRBD2. Germline V gene sequence: CDR1 SGHTA, CDR2 FQGNSA. J was trimmed by 5 bases and V by 4 bases; bases with no gene match: 4. The CDR3 is 16 residues long. The CDR3 coding sequence is TGTGCCAGCAGCTCCGGGGGACTAGCGGGAACCGGGGAGCTGTTTTTT. Its translation is CASSSGGLAGTGELFF.

The genes are TRBV18 and TRBJ2-1; TRBD2 is a possible D gene (5 bases). Trimming took off 3 bases at V and 3 bases at J, with 12 bases between the two ends. Germline-derived CDR1 and CDR2 are KGHSH and LQKENI. This CDR3 is 15 amino acids long. The CDR3 region has the DNA TGTGCCAGCTCACCCCTTAACAGCGGCTACAATGAGCAGTTCTTC. Its translation: CASSPLNSGYNEQFF.

The V call is TRBV20-1, the J call TRBJ2-1; D gene unclear. CDR1 and CDR2 from the germline V gene are DFQATT and SNEGSKA (reference sequence). The CDR3 sequence is 11 residues long. V gave up 6 bases and J gave up 2 bases, with 5 bases separating them. The CDR3 DNA sequence: TGCAGTGCCCTCCCCTACAATGAGCAGTTCTTC. It specifies CSALPYNEQFF.

This chain links TRBV13 with TRBJ2-5, with 10 bases identical to TRBD1. CDR3 length equals 13 residues. V was pared by 5 bases and J by 7 bases, with 4 bases of the junction left unmatched. Germline loops: CDR1 PRHDT, CDR2 FYEKMQ (reference sequence). CDR3 DNA sequence: TGTGCCAGCAGCAGCGGACAGGGGGGGACCCAGTACTTC. This sequence encodes CASSSGQGGTQYF.

This clone was detected a few times. This sample also contains other DNA sequences that code for the same CDR3. The V and J genes are TRBV4-1 and TRBJ2-7; 8 positions match TRBD1. Germline V gene sequence: CDR1 MGHRA, CDR2 YSYEKL. This CDR3 region has 15 residues. Trimming removed 4 bases from V and 2 bases from J; junction bases left unmatched: 7. Written as DNA, the CDR3 is TGCGCCAGCAGCCCCGGACAGGGACGTACCTACGAGCAGTACTTC. Translated, it gives CASSPGQGRTYEQYF.

The chain couples TRBV5-6 to TRBJ1-2, with 7 bases matching TRBD1. CDR3 size: 15 residues. Germline lookup yields CDR1 SGHDT and CDR2 YYEEEE. The junction had 11 bases not matched to a gene; V was cut back by 4 bases and J by 5 bases. In DNA, the CDR3 is TGTGCCAGCAGCCGCGGACAGGTCTTTGAATATGGCTACACCTTC. Residues: CASSRGQVFEYGYTF.

The chain uses TRBV4-1 and TRBJ1-1; 9 nucleotides match TRBD1. The CDR3 covers 16 residues. V lost 3 bases, J lost 4 bases, and 9 bases stayed unmatched. Germline V CDR1 and CDR2: MGHRA, YSYEKL. CDR3 in amino acids: CASSQQVGQGSTEAFF. The CDR3 bases are TGCGCCAGCAGCCAGCAAGTTGGACAGGGGAGCACTGAAGCTTTCTTT.

The V call is TRBV28, the J call TRBJ1-1; D possibly corresponds to TRBD1 (6 bases). Looked up from germline, CDR1 is MDHEN and CDR2 is SYDVKM. The CDR3 is 14 amino acids. V lost 7 bases and J 1 base, leaving 13 bases between the germline ends. The CDR3 is CASKGGGANTEAFF. CDR3 DNA: TGTGCCAGCAAAGGGGGAGGGGCGAACACTGAAGCTTTCTTT.

The V gene is TRBV25-1, the J gene TRBJ2-1; D not resolved. This CDR3 comprises 12 residues. From germline, CDR1 is MGHDK and CDR2 SYGVNS. Trimming removed 5 bases from V and 8 bases from J, with 10 bases in between. CDR3 sequence reads: CASSPRRDEQFF. In nucleotides, the CDR3 is TGTGCCAGCAGTCCCCGGAGAGATGAGCAGTTCTTC.

This clone has more than one count but fewer than ten. The gene calls are TRBV18 and TRBJ1-1; D is uncertain. This CDR3 has 12 residues. From germline, CDR1 is KGHSH and CDR2 LQKENI. Trimming shortened V by 3 bases and J by 7 bases, and 9 bases separated the two germline ends. The CDR3: CASSPRGDEAFF. CDR3 DNA: TGTGCCAGCTCACCCCGGGGAGATGAAGCTTTCTTT.

In its sample, this clone was seen a few times. This chain joins TRBV18 and TRBJ2-1; 7 bases match TRBD2. J lost 7 bases, V lost 3 bases, and 6 bases had no gene match. The CDR3 is made up of 14 amino acids. Per the germline V gene, CDR1 is KGHSH and CDR2 is LQKENI. The CDR3 loop is CASSPGRERNEQFF. CDR3 coding DNA: TGTGCCAGCTCACCTGGGCGGGAGAGGAATGAGCAGTTCTTC.

This clone was seen more than once but under ten times. CDR3 bases: TGTGCCAGCAGTTACTCTTGGACTAGCGGACAGAATGAGCAGTTCTTC. Protein: CASSYSWTSGQNEQFF. The chain is built from TRBV6-5 and TRBJ2-1; 10 nucleotides line up with TRBD2. Germline CDR1 MNHEY, CDR2 SVGAGI. The CDR3 consists of 16 residues. J gave up 7 bases and V 0 bases, and 6 bases lay outside the gene matches.

The rearrangement joins TRBV29-1 to TRBJ2-1; D is ambiguous. Germline V gene sequence: CDR1 SQVTM, CDR2 ANQGSEA. The CDR3 extends over 14 amino acids. V gave up 7 bases and J gave up 3 bases, with 16 bases separating them. CDR3 in amino acids: CSATPRHRYNEQFF. The DNA of the CDR3 is TGCAGCGCCACCCCTAGGCACCGCTACAATGAGCAGTTCTTC.

The chain combines TRBV29-1 with TRBJ2-3; a weak D match, TRBD1 (5 bases). Germline V gene sequence: CDR1 SQVTM, CDR2 ANQGSEA. This CDR3 is built from 12 residues. Deletions cut 4 bases from V and 6 bases from J, with 11 bases between. For the CDR3, the DNA is TGCAGCGTTGTAGCAGGGTCGGATACGCAGTATTTT. Translating it yields CSVVAGSDTQYF.

This clone has more than one count but fewer than ten. This chain connects TRBV6-6 to TRBJ1-2; no clear D. The CDR3 extends over 14 amino acids. Trimming removed 2 bases from V and 4 bases from J, with 11 bases in between. CDR1 and CDR2 from the germline V gene are MNHNY and SVGAGI (reference sequence). The CDR3 region is CASSYHPKPYGYTF. The DNA for the CDR3 is TGTGCCAGCAGTTACCATCCAAAGCCCTATGGCTACACCTTC.

This clone was recorded a few times. The gene calls are TRBV9 and TRBJ2-7; 7 bases line up with TRBD2. V gave up 4 bases and J gave up 3 bases; unmatched junction bases: 10. Per germline, CDR1 SGDLS and CDR2 YYNGEE. The CDR3 extends over 15 amino acids. The CDR3 nucleotides read TGTGCCAGCAGCTCAGGGCTTGGCGGGGGCTACGAGCAGTACTTC. This translates into CASSSGLGGGYEQYF.

V and J are TRBV9 and TRBJ2-6, with a possible D match to TRBD2 (5 bases). The V end lost 3 bases, the J end lost 0 bases, and 7 bases lay between the germline ends. The CDR3 is 15 amino acids. Germline loops: CDR1 SGDLS, CDR2 YYNGEE. CDR3 coding DNA: TGTGCCAGCAGCGCGGGATTCTCTGGGGCCAACGTCCTGACTTTC. This translates into CASSAGFSGANVLTF.